These T cell receptor beta chains were read from a single sample in a study of Ad26.COV2.S vaccination and SARS-CoV-2 variants. The assay was immunoSEQ multiplex PCR, and TCRdb's table has in-frame clones only and misses some. The data hold 300,000 to 500,000 clones, with around nine tenths observed a single time. Sequencing was performed on peripheral blood, taken in a trial of Ad26.COV2.S vaccine versus placebo. Receptors were obtained from a person aged 18-60 years who received the Ad26.COV2.S COVID-19 vaccine or a placebo. Each CDR3 is given with its conserved first and last residue. A D gene is named only where the DNA matches it firmly. Not every row has a clone size; where given, it reads once, few, many or a size class.

v_gene	d_gene	abundance	j_gene	CDR3aa	CDR3nt
TRBV5-5	NA	NA	TRBJ2-7	CASSLTGGRSSYEQYF	TGTGCCAGCAGCTTAACTGGAGGACGGAGCTCCTACGAGCAGTACTTC
TRBV2	NA	NA	TRBJ1-2	CASNGAWGYTF	TGTGCCAGCAATGGGGCTTGGGGCTACACCTTC
TRBV3-1/TRBV3-2	NA	NA	TRBJ2-5	CASSQGTPGETQYF	TGTGCCAGCAGCCAAGGGACCCCGGGGGAGACCCAGTACTTC
TRBV6-2/TRBV6-3	NA	NA	TRBJ2-3	CASSYPEGGRFGDTQYF	TGTGCCAGCAGTTACCCCGAGGGGGGTCGATTTGGAGATACGCAGTATTTT
TRBV29-1	NA	NA	TRBJ1-1	CSVRRGRGDTEAFF	TGCAGCGTCCGTCGGGGCAGGGGTGACACTGAAGCTTTCTTT
TRBV5-4	NA	NA	TRBJ2-6	CASSLRVSGANVLTF	TGTGCCAGCAGCTTACGGGTCTCTGGGGCCAACGTCCTGACTTTC
TRBV10-2	TRBD2	NA	TRBJ2-2	CASRSGGETGELFF	TGCGCCAGTCGAAGCGGGGGGGAGACCGGGGAGCTGTTTTTT
TRBV4-2	NA	once	TRBJ2-5	CASSKGETQYF	TGTGCCAGCAGTAAAGGGGAGACCCAGTACTTC
TRBV11-2	NA	NA	TRBJ2-1	CASRDPLRTAYNEQFF	TGTGCCAGCAGAGATCCGTTAAGGACAGCCTACAATGAGCAGTTCTTC
TRBV7-9	NA	NA	TRBJ1-3	CASSQLGGNTIYF	TGTGCCAGCAGCCAACTCGGGGGAAACACCATATATTTT
TRBV5-1	TRBD2	NA	TRBJ2-3	CASSRGGNTDTQYF	TGCGCCAGCAGCCGCGGGGGGAACACAGATACGCAGTATTTT
TRBV9	NA	once	TRBJ1-3	CASSVDLGGGNTIYF	TGTGCCAGCAGCGTAGACCTCGGGGGTGGAAACACCATATATTTT
TRBV4-1	NA	once	TRBJ1-1	CASSQDGRYTEAFF	TGCGCCAGCAGCCAAGATGGGCGGTACACTGAAGCTTTCTTT
TRBV7-9	TRBD1	NA	TRBJ2-5	CASSLIRAQGALETQYF	TGTGCCAGCAGCTTAATCCGCGCACAGGGGGCTTTAGAGACCCAGTACTTC
TRBV5-8	NA	once	TRBJ1-6	CASSSQGTENSPLHF	TGTGCCAGCAGCTCCCAGGGGACGGAGAATTCACCCCTCCACTTT
TRBV11-2	TRBD1	NA	TRBJ1-6	CASSLRQGVESSPLHF	TGTGCCAGCAGCCTAAGACAGGGAGTTGAATCGTCACCCCTCCACTTT
TRBV7-9	NA	NA	TRBJ1-1	CASSLSRAPRTEAFF	TGTGCCAGCAGCTTATCCCGGGCCCCGCGGACTGAAGCTTTCTTT
TRBV6-5	TRBD1	NA	TRBJ2-7	CASSYSGTGSYEQYF	TGTGCCAGCAGTTACTCCGGGACAGGCTCCTACGAGCAGTACTTC
TRBV4-1	TRBD2	NA	TRBJ2-3	CASSHPLTQRGAGDTQYF	TGCGCCAGCAGCCACCCCCTGACCCAGCGGGGGGCCGGTGATACGCAGTATTTT
TRBV18	NA	NA	TRBJ2-3	CASSPLANTDTQYF	TGTGCCAGCTCACCACTGGCTAACACAGATACGCAGTATTTT
TRBV11-1	TRBD1	NA	TRBJ2-7	CASSRTGASEQYF	TGTGCCAGCAGCCGGACAGGGGCTAGCGAGCAGTACTTC
TRBV7-8	NA	once	TRBJ1-4	CASRAKGTANEKLFF	TGTGCCAGCAGAGCTAAGGGTACGGCTAATGAAAAACTGTTTTTT
TRBV15	NA	NA	TRBJ2-5	CATSRGSLGETQYF	TGTGCCACCAGCAGGGGGTCCCTAGGGGAGACCCAGTACTTC
TRBV2	NA	NA	TRBJ1-6	CASSIESSYNSPLHF	TGTGCCAGCAGTATCGAGAGCTCCTATAATTCACCCCTCCACTTT
TRBV5-6	TRBD1	NA	TRBJ2-7	CASSARTGYYEQYF	TGTGCCAGCAGCGCCAGGACAGGCTACTACGAGCAGTACTTC
TRBV7-9	TRBD1	NA	TRBJ1-4	CASALSGGELFF	TGTGCCAGCGCGCTGTCAGGGGGGGAACTGTTTTTT
TRBV2	NA	NA	TRBJ1-1	CASSVRGREAFF	TGTGCCAGCAGTGTGAGGGGGAGGGAAGCTTTCTTT
TRBV19	TRBD1	few	TRBJ1-1	CASSTDRVNTEAFF	TGTGCCAGTAGCACGGACAGGGTGAACACTGAAGCTTTCTTT
TRBV7-8	TRBD1	few	TRBJ1-3	CASSFQTGPPSGNTIYF	TGTGCCAGCAGCTTCCAGACAGGGCCGCCCTCTGGAAACACCATATATTTT
TRBV19	NA	NA	TRBJ2-5	CASRSAHQETQYF	TGTGCCAGTAGATCAGCACACCAAGAGACCCAGTACTTC
TRBV6-5	TRBD2	NA	TRBJ2-5	CASSPGTSGRTQYF	TGTGCCAGCAGTCCCGGGACTAGCGGTAGGACCCAGTACTTC
TRBV7-9	NA	NA	TRBJ1-2	CASSSTVMGYGYTF	TGTGCCAGCAGCTCGACAGTTATGGGCTATGGCTACACCTTC
TRBV19	TRBD1	NA	TRBJ1-2	CASSAASGQAVRYTF	TGTGCCAGTAGTGCAGCCTCGGGACAGGCGGTTCGCTACACCTTC